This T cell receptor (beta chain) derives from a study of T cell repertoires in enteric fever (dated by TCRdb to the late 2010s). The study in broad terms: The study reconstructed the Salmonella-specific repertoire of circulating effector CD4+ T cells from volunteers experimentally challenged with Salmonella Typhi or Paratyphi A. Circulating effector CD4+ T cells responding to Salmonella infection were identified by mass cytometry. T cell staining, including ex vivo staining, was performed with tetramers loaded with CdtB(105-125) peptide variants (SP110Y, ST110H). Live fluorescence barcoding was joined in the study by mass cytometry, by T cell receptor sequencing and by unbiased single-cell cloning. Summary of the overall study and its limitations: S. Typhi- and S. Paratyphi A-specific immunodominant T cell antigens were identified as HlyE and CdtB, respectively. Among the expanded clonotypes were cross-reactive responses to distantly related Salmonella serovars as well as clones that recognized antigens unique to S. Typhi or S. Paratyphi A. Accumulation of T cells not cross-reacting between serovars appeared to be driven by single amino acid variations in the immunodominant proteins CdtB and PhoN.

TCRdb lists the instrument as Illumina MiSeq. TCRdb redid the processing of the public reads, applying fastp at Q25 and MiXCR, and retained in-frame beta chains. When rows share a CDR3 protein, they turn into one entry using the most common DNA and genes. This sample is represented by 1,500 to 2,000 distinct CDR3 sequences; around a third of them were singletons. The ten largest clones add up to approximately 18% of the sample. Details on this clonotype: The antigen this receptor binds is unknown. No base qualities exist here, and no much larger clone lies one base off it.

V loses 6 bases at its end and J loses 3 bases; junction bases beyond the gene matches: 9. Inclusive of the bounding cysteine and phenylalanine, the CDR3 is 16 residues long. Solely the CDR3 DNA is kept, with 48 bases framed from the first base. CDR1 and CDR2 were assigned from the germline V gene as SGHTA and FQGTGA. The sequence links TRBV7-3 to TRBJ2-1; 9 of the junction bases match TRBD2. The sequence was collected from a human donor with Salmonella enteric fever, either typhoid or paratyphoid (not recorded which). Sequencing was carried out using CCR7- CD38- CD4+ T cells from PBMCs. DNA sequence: TGTGCCAGCAGTTACTTAGCGGGAGTCGGCTACAATGAGCAGTTCTTC. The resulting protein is CASSYLAGVGYNEQFF.